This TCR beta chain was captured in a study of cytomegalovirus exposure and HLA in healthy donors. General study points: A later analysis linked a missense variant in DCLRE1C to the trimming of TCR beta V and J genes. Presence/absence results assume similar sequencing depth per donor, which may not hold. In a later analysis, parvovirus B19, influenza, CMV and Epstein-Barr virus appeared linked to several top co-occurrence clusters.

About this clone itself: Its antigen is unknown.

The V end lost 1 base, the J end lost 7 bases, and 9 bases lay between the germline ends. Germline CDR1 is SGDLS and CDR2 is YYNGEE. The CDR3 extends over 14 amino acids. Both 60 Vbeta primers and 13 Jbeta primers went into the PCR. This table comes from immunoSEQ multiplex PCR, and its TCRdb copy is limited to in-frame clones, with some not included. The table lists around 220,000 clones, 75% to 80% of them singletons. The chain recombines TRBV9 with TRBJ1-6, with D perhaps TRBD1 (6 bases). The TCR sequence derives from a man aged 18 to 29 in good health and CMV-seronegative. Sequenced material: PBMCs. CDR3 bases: TGTGCCAGCAGCGTAACAGGGTCCAATTCACCCCTCCACTTT. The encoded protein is CASSVTGSNSPLHF.